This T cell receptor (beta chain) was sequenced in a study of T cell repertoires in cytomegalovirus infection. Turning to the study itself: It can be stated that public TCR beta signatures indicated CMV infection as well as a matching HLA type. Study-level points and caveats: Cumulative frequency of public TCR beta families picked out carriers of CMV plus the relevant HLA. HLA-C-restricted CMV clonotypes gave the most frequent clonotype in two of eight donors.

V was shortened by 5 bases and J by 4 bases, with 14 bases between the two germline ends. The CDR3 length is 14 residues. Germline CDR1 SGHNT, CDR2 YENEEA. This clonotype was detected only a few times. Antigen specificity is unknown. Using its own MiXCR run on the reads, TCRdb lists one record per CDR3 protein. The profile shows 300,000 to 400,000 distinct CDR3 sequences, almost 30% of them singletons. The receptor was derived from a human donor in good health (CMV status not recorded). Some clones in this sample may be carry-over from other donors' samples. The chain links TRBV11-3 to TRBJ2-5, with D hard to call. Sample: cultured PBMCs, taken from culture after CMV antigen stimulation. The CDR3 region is CASSPARASETQYF. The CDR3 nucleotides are TGTGCCAGCAGCCCTGCTAGGGCCTCAGAGACCCAGTACTTC. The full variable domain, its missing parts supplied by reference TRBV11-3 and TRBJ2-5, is EAGVVQSPRYKIIEKKQPVAFWCNPISGHNTLYWYLQNLGQGPELLIRYENEEAVDDSQLPKDRFSAERLKGVDSTLKIQPAELGDSAVYLCASSPARASETQYFGPGTRLLVL.